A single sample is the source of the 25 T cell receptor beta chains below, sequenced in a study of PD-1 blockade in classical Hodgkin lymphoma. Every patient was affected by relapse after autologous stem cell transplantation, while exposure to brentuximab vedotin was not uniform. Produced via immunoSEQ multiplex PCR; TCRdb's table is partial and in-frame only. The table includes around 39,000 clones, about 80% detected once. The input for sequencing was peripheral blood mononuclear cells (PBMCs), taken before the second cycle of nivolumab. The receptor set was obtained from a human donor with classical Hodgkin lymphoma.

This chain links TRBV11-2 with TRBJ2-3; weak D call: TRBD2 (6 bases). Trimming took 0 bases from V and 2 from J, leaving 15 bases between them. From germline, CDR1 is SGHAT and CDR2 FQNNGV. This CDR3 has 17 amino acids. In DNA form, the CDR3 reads TGTGCCAGCAGCTTAGATGGGCGGGGACTGAACACAGATACGCAGTATTTT. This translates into CASSLDGRGLNTDTQYF.

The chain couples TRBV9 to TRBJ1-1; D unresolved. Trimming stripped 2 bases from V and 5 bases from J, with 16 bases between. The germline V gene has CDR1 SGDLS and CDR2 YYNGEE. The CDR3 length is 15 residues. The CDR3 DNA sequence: TGTGCCAGCAGCGTGTCCGTTGGCATGAGGACTGAAGCTTTCTTT. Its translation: CASSVSVGMRTEAFF.

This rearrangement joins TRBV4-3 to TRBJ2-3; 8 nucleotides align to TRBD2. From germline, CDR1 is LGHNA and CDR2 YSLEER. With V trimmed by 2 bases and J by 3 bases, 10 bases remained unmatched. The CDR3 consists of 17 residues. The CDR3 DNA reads TGCGCCAGCAGCCAATCCGGAAGCGGGGGATGGACAGATACGCAGTATTTT. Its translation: CASSQSGSGGWTDTQYF.

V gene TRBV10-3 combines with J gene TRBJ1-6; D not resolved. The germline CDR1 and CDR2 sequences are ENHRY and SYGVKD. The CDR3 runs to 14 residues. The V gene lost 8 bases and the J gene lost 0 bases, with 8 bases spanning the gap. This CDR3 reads CAISETSYNSPLHF. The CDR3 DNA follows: TGTGCCATCTCGGAAACCTCCTATAATTCACCCCTCCACTTT.

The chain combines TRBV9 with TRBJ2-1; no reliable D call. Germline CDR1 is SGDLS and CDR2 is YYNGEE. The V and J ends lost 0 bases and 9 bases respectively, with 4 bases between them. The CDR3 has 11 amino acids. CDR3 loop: CASSVGGEQFF. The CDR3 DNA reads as TGTGCCAGCAGCGTAGGCGGTGAGCAGTTCTTC.

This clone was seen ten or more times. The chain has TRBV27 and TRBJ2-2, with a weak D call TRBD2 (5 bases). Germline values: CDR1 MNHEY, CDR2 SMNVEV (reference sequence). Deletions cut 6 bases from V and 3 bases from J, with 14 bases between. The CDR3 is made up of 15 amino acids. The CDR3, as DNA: TGTGCCAGCAGCTTACACCTCGGGGACACCGGGGAGCTGTTTTTT. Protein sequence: CASSLHLGDTGELFF.

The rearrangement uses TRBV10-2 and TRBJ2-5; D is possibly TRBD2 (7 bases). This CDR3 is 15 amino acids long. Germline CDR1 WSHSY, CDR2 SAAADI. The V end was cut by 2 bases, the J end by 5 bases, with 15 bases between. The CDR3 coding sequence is TGCGCCAGCAGTGAGGTGGGGGGGGCCAGGGAGACCCAGTACTTC. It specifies CASSEVGGARETQYF.

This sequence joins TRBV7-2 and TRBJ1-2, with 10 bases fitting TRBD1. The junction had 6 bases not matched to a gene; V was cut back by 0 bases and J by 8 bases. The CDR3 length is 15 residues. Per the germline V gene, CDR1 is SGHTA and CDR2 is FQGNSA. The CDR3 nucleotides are TGTGCCAGCAGCTTAGCCGGGACAGGGGTTCACGGCTACACCTTC. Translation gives CASSLAGTGVHGYTF.

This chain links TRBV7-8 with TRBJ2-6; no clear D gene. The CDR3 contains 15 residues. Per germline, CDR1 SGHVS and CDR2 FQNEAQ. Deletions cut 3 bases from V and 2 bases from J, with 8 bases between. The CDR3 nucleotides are TGTGCCAGCAGCTTTAGTATCGCTGGGGCCAACGTCCTGACTTTC. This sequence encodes CASSFSIAGANVLTF.

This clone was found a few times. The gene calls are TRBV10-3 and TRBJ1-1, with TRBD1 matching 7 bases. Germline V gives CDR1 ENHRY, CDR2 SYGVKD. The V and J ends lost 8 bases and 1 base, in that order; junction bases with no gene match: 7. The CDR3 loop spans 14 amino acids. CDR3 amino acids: CAIWVGTANTEAFF. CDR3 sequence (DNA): TGTGCCATCTGGGTGGGGACAGCGAACACTGAAGCTTTCTTT.

The CDR3 here is CASLYSPGRLYEQYF. As DNA, the CDR3 is TGTGCCAGCCTCTACAGTCCAGGGCGCCTCTACGAGCAGTACTTC. The chain is built from TRBV6-5 and TRBJ2-7; a weak D match, TRBD1 (5 bases). This CDR3 region has 15 residues. Germline V gene sequence: CDR1 MNHEY, CDR2 SVGAGI. The germline V and J ends were trimmed by 8 bases and 3 bases, with 20 bases remaining between them.

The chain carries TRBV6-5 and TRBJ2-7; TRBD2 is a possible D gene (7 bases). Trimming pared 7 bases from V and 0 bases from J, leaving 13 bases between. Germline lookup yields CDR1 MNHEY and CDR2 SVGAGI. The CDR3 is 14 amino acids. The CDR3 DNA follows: TGTGCCAGCAAAGGGGGGGGCCCCTCCTACGAGCAGTACTTC. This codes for CASKGGGPSYEQYF.

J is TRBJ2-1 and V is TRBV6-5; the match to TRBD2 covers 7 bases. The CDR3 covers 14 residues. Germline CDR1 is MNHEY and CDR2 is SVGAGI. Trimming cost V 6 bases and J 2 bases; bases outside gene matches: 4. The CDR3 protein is CASRKLAPYNEQFF. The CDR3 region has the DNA TGTGCCAGCAGAAAACTAGCGCCCTACAATGAGCAGTTCTTC.

The CDR3: CASSLGYRNTEAFF. Here the CDR3 DNA reads TGTGCCAGCAGCTTGGGGTACAGGAACACTGAAGCTTTCTTT. This sequence joins TRBV7-2 and TRBJ1-1; D call uncertain. The germline V gene encodes CDR1 SGHTA and CDR2 FQGNSA. Trimming removed 3 bases from V and 1 base from J, with 9 bases in between. The CDR3 runs to 14 residues.

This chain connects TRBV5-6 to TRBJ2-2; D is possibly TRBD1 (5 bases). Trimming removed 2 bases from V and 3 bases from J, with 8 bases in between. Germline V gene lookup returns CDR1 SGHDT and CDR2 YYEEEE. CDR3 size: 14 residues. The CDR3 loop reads CASSFDSYTGELFF. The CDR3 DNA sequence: TGTGCCAGCAGCTTCGACAGCTACACCGGGGAGCTGTTTTTT.

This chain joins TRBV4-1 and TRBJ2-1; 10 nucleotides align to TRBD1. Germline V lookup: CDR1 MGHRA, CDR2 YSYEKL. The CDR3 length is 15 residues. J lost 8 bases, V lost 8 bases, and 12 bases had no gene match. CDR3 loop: CASGKRQGASHEQFF. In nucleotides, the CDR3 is TGCGCCAGCGGCAAAAGACAGGGGGCGAGCCATGAGCAGTTCTTC.

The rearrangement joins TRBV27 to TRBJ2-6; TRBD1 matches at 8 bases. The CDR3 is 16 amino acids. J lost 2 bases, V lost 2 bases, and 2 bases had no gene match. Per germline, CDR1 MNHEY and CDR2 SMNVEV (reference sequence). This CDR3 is CASSLGQGTGANVLTF. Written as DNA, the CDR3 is TGTGCCAGCAGTTTAGGACAGGGAACTGGGGCCAACGTCCTGACTTTC.

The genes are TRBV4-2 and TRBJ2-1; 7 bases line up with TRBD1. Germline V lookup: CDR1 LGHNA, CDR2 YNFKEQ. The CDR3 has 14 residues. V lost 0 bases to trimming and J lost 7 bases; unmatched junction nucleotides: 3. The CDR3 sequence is CASSQDEGANEQFF. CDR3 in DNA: TGTGCCAGCAGCCAAGACGAGGGGGCGAATGAGCAGTTCTTC.

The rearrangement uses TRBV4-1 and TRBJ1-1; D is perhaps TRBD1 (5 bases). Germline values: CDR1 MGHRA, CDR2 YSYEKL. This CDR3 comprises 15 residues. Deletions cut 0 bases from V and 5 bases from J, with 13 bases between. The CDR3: CASSQDWGGLTEAFF. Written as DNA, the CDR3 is TGCGCCAGCAGCCAAGATTGGGGCGGCTTGACTGAAGCTTTCTTT.

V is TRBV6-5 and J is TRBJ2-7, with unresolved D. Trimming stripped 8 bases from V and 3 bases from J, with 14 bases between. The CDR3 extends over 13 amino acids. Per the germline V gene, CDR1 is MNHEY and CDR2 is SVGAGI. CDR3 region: CASGWALDYEQYF. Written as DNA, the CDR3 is TGTGCCAGCGGGTGGGCATTGGACTACGAGCAGTACTTC.

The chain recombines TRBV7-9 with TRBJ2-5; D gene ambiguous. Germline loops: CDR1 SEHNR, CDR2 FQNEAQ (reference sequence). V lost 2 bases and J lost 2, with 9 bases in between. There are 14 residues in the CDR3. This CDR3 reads CASSLKRPQETQYF. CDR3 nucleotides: TGTGCCAGCAGCTTAAAGCGACCTCAAGAGACCCAGTACTTC.

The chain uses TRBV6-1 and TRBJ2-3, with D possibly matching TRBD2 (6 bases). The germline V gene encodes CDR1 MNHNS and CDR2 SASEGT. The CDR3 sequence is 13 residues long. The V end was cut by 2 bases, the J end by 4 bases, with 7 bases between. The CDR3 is CASSETGADTQYF. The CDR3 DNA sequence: TGTGCCAGCAGTGAAACGGGGGCAGATACGCAGTATTTT.

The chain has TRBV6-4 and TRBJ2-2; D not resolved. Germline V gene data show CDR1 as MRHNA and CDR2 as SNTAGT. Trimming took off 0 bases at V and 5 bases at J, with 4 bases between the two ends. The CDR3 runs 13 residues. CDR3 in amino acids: CASSDSYTGELFF. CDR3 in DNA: TGTGCCAGCAGTGACTCGTATACCGGGGAGCTGTTTTTT.

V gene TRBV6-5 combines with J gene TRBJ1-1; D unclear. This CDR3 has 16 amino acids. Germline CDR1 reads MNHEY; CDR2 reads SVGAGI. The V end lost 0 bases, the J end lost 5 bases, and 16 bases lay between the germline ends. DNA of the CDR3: TGTGCCAGCAGTTACTCGGGCCCGGTCGTGAGGACTGAAGCTTTCTTT. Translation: CASSYSGPVVRTEAFF.

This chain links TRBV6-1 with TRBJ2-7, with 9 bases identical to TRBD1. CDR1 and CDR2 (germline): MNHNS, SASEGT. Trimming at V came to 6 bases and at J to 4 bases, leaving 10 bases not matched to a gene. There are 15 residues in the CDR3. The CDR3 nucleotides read TGTGCCAGCAGGGGTGACAGGGGGTTTATTTACGAGCAGTACTTC. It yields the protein CASRGDRGFIYEQYF.